Listed below are T cell receptor beta chains from one sample, sequenced in a study of Graves' ophthalmopathy and Graves' hyperthyroidism. TCRdb processed the multiplex PCR reads anew with MiXCR; each CDR3 protein has one entry. Here the sample spans approximately 460,000 distinct CDR3 sequences, around 15% being singletons. The sequenced material came from blood. All receptors derive from a woman in her twenties or thirties with Graves' ophthalmopathy. The CDR3 runs from the conserved cysteine through the conserved F or W. Each record gives: V gene, clone size, J gene, D gene, CDR3 DNA, CDR3 protein. D genes are given only for firm matches. Clone size is shown for a subset of rows, as once, few, many or a class of expanded clone.

>TRBV28|.|TRBJ1-2|.
TGTGCCAGCAGTCTCACGGTCAGGGTTAACGGTTACACCTTC
CASSLTVRVNGYTF
>TRBV20-1|.|TRBJ2-5|.
TGCAGTGAGGGGGGCCCGGGGCAGGAGACCCAGTACTTC
CSEGGPGQETQYF
>TRBV28|many|TRBJ1-5|.
TGTGCCAGCAGTCCCGTGGGGCAGGGCAATCAGCCCCAGCATTTT
CASSPVGQGNQPQHF
>TRBV15|many|TRBJ2-2|.
TGTGCCACCAGCACCGGAGAGGCGGCCGGGGAGCTGTTTTTT
CATSTGEAAGELFF
>TRBV6-1|many|TRBJ2-7|TRBD1
TGTGCCAGCAGTGGCCGGACAGGGAGCTACGAGCAGTACTTC
CASSGRTGSYEQYF
>TRBV28|many|TRBJ2-5|.
TGTGCCACGGGACACTCAAGGGAGACCCAGTACTTC
CATGHSRETQYF
>TRBV6-5|.|TRBJ1-1|.
TGTGCCAGCAGTTACTCGGGACATCCTGAAGCTTTCTTT
CASSYSGHPEAFF
>TRBV20-1|.|TRBJ2-7|.
TGCAATGCTCACTTTCTGTCCTACGAGCAGTACTTC
CNAHFLSYEQYF
>TRBV28|many|TRBJ2-7|.
TGTGCCAGCAGTCCGGGATTCCTAAGGACCTACGAGCAGTACTTC
CASSPGFLRTYEQYF
>TRBV12-3/TRBV12-4|many|TRBJ1-5|.
TGTGCCAGCAGTTTTGAAGGACCTTATAGCAATCAGCCCCAGCATTTT
CASSFEGPYSNQPQHF
>TRBV18|many|TRBJ1-1|.
TGTGCCAGCTCACCACCGCTGGTCACTGAAGCTTTCTTT
CASSPPLVTEAFF
>TRBV28|many|TRBJ1-1|.
TGTGCCAGCAGTTTACCCCCCGGACAGCTGAACACTGAAGCTTTCTTT
CASSLPPGQLNTEAFF
>TRBV28|many|TRBJ1-5|.
TGTGCCAGCACCACCCGGAATCAGCCCCAGCATTTT
CASTTRNQPQHF
>TRBV6-5|many|TRBJ1-2|TRBD1
TGTGCCAGCAGTTCAAGGGACAGCTATGGCTACACCTTC
CASSSRDSYGYTF
>TRBV5-1|.|TRBJ2-2|TRBD2
TGCGCCAGCAGGGACGGACTAGCGGCCACCGGGGAGCTGTTTTTT
CASRDGLAATGELFF
>TRBV6-2/TRBV6-3|many|TRBJ2-7|TRBD2
TGTGCCAGCAGTTACGGCCAGCGGGGGACCTACGAGCAGTACTTC
CASSYGQRGTYEQYF
>TRBV12-3/TRBV12-4|many|TRBJ2-7|.
TGTGCCAGCAGTTTATCCGGACCAAGCCAGTACTACGAGCAGTACTTC
CASSLSGPSQYYEQYF
>TRBV6-5|many|TRBJ1-1|.
TGTGCCAGCAGTACCTCAGGGGTTACTGAAGCTTTCTTT
CASSTSGVTEAFF
>TRBV3-1|few|TRBJ2-5|TRBD2
TGTGCCAGCAGCCAAGAAGGTTTACCGGGACTAGCGGGAGGGCCGTGGGAGACCCAGTACTTC
CASSQEGLPGLAGGPWETQYF
>TRBV20-1|many|TRBJ2-3|.
TGCAGTGCTGGCCCGCCGAACACAGATACGCAGTATTTT
CSAGPPNTDTQYF